This TCR beta chain originates from a study of cytomegalovirus exposure and HLA in healthy donors. In the study overall: Across 350 to 500 genotyped donors, more than 75% landed in the Caucasian-associated ancestry cluster. Whole-study results and caveats: Using a false discovery rate of 0.05, a later analysis showed that 16,000 or so TCR beta sequences were associated with HLA alleles. Further analysis was carried out later, and it showed several of the most significant clusters appearing linked to common viral pathogens. With high specificity and sensitivity, the classifier reportedly diagnosed cytomegalovirus status.

Researchers ran the PCR with 60 Vbeta and 13 Jbeta primers. The assay was immunoSEQ multiplex PCR, and TCRdb's table has in-frame clones only and misses some. This sample has roughly 140,000 clones, with roughly 80% found just once. Points on this clone: Its antigen is not identified.

Trimming at V came to 3 bases and at J to 4 bases, leaving 6 bases not matched to a gene. The CDR3 covers 16 residues. Germline V lookup: CDR1 LNHDA, CDR2 SQIVND (reference sequence). Sequencing input: PBMCs. V usage is TRBV19 and J usage is TRBJ2-7, with 13 bases aligning to TRBD2. This receptor was obtained from a woman aged 40 to 50 in good health and CMV-seropositive. The CDR3 bases are TGTGCCAGTAGTATTCTCGGACTAGCGGGGGCGTACGAGCAGTACTTC. Amino acids: CASSILGLAGAYEQYF.